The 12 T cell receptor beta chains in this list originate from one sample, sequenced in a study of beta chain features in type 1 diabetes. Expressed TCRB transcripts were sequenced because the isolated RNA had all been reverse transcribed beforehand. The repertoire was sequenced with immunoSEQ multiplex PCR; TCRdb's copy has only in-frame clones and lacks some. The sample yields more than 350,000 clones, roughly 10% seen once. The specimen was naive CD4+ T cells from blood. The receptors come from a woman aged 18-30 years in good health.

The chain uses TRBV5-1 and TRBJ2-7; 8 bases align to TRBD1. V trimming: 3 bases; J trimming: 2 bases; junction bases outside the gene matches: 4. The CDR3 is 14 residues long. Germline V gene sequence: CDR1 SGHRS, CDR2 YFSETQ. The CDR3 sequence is CASSSDRVPYEQYF. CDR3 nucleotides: TGCGCCAGCAGCTCGGACAGGGTCCCCTACGAGCAGTACTTC.

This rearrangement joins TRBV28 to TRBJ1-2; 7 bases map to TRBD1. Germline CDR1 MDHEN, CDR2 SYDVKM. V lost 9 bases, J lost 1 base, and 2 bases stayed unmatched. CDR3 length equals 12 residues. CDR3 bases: TGTGCCAGAGGGGACAGTAACTATGGCTACACCTTC. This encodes CARGDSNYGYTF.

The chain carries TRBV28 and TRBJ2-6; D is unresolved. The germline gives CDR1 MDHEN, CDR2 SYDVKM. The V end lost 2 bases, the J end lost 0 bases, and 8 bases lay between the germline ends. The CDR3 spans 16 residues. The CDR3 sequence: CASSLLGNSGANVLTF. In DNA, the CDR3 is TGTGCCAGCAGTTTACTGGGGAACTCTGGGGCCAACGTCCTGACTTTC.

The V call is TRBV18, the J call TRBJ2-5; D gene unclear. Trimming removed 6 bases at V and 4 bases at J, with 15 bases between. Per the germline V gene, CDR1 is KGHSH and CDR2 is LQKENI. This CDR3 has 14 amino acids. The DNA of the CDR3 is TGTGCCAGCTCGCCGAACCGGCGCGCAGAGACCCAGTACTTC. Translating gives CASSPNRRAETQYF.

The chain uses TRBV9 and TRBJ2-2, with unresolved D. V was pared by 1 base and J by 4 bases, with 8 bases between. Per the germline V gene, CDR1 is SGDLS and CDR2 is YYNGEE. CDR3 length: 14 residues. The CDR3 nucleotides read TGTGCCAGCAGCGTATTAGAGACCACCGGGGAGCTGTTTTTT. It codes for CASSVLETTGELFF.

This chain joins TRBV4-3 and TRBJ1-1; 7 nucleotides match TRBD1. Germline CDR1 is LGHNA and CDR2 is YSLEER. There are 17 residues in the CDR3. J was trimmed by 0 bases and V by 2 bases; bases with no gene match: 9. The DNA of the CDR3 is TGCGCCAGCAGCCAAAACCTCGGGACAGCCTTGAACACTGAAGCTTTCTTT. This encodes CASSQNLGTALNTEAFF.

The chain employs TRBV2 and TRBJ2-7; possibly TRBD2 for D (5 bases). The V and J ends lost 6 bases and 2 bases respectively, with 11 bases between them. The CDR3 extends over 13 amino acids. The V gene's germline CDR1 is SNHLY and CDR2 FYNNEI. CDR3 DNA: TGTGCCAGCAGCGTTGGACTTCCCTACGAGCAGTACGTC. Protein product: CASSVGLPYEQYV.

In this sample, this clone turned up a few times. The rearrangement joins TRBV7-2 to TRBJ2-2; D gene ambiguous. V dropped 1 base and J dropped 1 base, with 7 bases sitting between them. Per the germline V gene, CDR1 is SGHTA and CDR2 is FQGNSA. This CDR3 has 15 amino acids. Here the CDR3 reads CASSLGSRNTGELFF. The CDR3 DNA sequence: TGTGCCAGCAGCTTAGGGAGCAGGAACACCGGGGAGCTGTTTTTT.

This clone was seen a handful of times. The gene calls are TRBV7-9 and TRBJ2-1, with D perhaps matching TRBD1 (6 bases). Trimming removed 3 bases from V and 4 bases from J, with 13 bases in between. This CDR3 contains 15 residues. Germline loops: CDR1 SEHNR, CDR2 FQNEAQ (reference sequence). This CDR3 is CASSFYRARYNEQFF. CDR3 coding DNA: TGTGCCAGCAGCTTTTACAGGGCCAGATACAATGAGCAGTTCTTC.

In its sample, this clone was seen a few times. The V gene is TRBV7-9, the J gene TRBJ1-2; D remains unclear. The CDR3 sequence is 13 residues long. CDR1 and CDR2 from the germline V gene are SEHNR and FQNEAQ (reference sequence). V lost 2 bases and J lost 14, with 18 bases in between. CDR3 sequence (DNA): TGTGCCAGCAGCTTATTGGGCAGGACGGTTGGGACCTTC. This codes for CASSLLGRTVGTF.

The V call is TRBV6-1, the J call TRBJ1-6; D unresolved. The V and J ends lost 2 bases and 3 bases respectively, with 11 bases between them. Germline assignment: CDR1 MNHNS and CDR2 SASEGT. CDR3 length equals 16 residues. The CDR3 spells CASSESWTSYNSPLHF. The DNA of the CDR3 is TGTGCCAGCAGTGAAAGTTGGACCAGCTATAATTCACCCCTCCACTTT.

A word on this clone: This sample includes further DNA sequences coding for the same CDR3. The chain's CDR3 is CASSRGTDTQYF. CDR3 nucleotides: TGTGCCAGCAGCCGGGGCACAGATACGCAGTATTTT. The V and J genes are TRBV2 and TRBJ2-3; D is undetermined. Trimming removed 6 bases at V and 1 base at J, with 5 bases between. This CDR3 is built from 12 residues. The V gene's germline CDR1 is SNHLY and CDR2 FYNNEI.